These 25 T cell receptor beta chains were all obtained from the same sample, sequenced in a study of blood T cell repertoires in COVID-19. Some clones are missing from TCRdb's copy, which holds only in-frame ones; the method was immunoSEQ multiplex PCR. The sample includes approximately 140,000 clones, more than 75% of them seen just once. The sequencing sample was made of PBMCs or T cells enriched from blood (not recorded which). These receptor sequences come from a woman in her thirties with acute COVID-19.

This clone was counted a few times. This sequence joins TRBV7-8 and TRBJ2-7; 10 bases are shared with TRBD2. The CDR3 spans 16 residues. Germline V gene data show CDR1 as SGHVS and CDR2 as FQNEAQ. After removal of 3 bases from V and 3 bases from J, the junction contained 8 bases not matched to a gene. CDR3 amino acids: CASSFFPTSGHYEQYF. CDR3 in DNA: TGTGCCAGCAGCTTTTTCCCGACTAGCGGGCACTACGAGCAGTACTTC.

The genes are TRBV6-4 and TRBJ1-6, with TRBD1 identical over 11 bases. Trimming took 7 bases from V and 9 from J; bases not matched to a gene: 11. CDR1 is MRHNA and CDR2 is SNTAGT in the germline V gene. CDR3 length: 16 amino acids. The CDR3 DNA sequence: TGTGCCAGCACAAGGCGGGACAGGGGGAGGCGTTCACCCCTCCACTTT. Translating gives CASTRRDRGRRSPLHF.

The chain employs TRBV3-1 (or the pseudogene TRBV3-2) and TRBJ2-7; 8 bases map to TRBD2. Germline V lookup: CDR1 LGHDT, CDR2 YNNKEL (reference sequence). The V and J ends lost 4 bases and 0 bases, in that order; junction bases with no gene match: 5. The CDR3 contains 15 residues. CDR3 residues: CASSLLAGPSYEQYF. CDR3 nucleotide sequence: TGTGCCAGCAGCCTGCTAGCGGGTCCCTCCTACGAGCAGTACTTC.

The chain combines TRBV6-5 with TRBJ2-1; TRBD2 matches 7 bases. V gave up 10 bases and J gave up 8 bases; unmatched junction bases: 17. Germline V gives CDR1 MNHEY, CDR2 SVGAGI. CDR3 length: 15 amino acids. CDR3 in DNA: TGTGCCACCAAGAGGGCCGGGCGGGAGTATCATGAGCAGTTCTTC. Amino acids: CATKRAGREYHEQFF.

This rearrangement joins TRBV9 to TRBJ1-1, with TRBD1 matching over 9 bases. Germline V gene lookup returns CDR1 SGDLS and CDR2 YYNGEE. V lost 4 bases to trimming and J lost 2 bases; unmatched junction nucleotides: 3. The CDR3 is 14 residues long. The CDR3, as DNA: TGTGCCAGCAGCCTGACAGGGGGTAACACTGAAGCTTTCTTT. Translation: CASSLTGGNTEAFF. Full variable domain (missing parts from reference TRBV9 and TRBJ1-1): DSGVTQTPKHLITATGQRVTLRCSPRSGDLSVYWYQQSLDQGLQFLIQYYNGEERAKGNILERFSAQQFPDLHSELNLSSLELGDSALYFCASSLTGGNTEAFFGQGTRLTVV.

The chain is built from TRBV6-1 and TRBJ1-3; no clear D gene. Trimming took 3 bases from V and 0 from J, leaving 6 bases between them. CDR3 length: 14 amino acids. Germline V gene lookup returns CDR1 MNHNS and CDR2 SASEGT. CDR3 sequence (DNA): TGTGCCAGCAGTGATACGGGCTCTGGAAACACCATATATTTT. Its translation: CASSDTGSGNTIYF.

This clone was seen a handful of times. The CDR3 DNA sequence: TGTGCCAGCAGTTTAATTGCGGAAGATACGCAGTATTTT. This encodes CASSLIAEDTQYF. This sequence joins TRBV27 and TRBJ2-3; D gene unclear. CDR1 MNHEY and CDR2 SMNVEV come from the germline V gene (reference sequence). This CDR3 has 13 residues. The V end lost 2 bases, the J end lost 5 bases, and 8 bases lay between the germline ends.

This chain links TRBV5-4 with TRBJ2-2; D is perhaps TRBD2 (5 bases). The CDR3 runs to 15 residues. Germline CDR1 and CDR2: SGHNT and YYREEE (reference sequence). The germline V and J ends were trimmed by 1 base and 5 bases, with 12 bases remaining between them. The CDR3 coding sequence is TGTGCCAGCAGCTTGTCGGCTAGCCAAACCGGGGAGCTGTTTTTT. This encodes CASSLSASQTGELFF.

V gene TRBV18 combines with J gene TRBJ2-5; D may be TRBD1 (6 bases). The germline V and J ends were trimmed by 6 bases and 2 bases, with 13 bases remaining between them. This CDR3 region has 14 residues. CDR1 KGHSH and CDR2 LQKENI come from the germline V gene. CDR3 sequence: CASSPFTGQETQYF. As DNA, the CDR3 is TGTGCCAGCTCCCCCTTTACAGGGCAAGAGACCCAGTACTTC.

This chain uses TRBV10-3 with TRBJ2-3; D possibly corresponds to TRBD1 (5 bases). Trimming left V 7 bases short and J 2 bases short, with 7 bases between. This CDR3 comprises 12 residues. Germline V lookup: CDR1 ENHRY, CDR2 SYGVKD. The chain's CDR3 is CAIKDNTDTQYF. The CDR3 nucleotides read TGTGCCATCAAGGACAACACAGATACGCAGTATTTT.

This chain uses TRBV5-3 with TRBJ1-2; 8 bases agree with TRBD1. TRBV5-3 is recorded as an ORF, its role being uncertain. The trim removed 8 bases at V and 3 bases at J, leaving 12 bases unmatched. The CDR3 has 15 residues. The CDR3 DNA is TGTGCCAGTTCGGACAGGGCCCTAATCGACTATGGCTACACCTTC. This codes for CASSDRALIDYGYTF.

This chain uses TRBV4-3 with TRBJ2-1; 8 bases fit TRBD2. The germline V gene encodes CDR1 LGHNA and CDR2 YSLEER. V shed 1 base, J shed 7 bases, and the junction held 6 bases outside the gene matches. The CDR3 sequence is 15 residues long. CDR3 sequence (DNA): TGCGCCAGCAGCCAAGCGGGAGGGCCGGCGAATGAGCAGTTCTTC. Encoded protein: CASSQAGGPANEQFF.

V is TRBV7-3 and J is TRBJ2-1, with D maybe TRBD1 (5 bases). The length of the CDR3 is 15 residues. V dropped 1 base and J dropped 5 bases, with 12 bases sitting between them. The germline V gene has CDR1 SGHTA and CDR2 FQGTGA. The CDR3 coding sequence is TGTGCCAGCAGCTTAATGGGGCAGCCAAACAATGAGCAGTTCTTC. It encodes CASSLMGQPNNEQFF.

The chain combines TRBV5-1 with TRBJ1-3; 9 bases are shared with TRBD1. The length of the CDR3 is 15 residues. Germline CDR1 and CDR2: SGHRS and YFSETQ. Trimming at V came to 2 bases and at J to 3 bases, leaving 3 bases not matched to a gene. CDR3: CASSLQGAYGNTIYF. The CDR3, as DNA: TGCGCCAGCAGCTTACAGGGGGCATATGGAAACACCATATATTTT.

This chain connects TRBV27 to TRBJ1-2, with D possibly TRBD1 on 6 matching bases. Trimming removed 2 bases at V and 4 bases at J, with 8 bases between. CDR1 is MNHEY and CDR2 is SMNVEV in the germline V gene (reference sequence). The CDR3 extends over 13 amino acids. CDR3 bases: TGTGCCAGCAGTTTAAGGGGGTCCTATGGCTACACCTTC. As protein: CASSLRGSYGYTF.

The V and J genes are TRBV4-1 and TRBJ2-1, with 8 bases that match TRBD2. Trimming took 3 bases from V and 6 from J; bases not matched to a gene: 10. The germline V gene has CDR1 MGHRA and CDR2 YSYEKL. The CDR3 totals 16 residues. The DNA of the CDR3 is TGCGCCAGCAGCCACATACGGGGGGGTATGGGCAATGAGCAGTTCTTC. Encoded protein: CASSHIRGGMGNEQFF.

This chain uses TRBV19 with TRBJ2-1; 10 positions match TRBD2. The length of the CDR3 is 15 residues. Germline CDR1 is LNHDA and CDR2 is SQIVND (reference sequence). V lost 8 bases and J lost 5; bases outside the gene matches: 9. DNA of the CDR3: TGTGCCAGTTGTCCCCTAGCGGGAGATAACAATGAGCAGTTCTTC. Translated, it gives CASCPLAGDNNEQFF. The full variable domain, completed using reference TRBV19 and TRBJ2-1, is DGGITQSPKYLFRKEGQNVTLSCEQNLNHDAMYWYRQDPGQGLRLIYYSQIVNDFQKGDIAEGYSVSREKKESFPLTVTSAQKNPTAFYLCASCPLAGDNNEQFFGPGTRLTVL.

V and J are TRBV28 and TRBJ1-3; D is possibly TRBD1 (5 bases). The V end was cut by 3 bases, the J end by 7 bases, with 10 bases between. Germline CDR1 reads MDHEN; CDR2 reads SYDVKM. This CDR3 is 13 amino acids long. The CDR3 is CASSFPGRNTIYF. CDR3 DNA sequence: TGTGCCAGCAGTTTCCCAGGGAGGAACACCATATATTTT.

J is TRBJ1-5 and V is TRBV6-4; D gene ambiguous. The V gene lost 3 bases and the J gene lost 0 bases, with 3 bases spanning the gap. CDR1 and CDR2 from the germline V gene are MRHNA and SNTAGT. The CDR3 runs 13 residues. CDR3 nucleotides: TGTGCCAGCAGTGAACATAGCAATCAGCCCCAGCATTTT. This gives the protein CASSEHSNQPQHF.

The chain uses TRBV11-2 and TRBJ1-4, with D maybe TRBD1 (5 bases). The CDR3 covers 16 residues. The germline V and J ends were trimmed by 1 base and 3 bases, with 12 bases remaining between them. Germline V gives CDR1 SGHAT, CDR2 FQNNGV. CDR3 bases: TGTGCCAGCAGCTTAGTAGCGGGGCTCCCTAATGAAAAACTGTTTTTT. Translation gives CASSLVAGLPNEKLFF.

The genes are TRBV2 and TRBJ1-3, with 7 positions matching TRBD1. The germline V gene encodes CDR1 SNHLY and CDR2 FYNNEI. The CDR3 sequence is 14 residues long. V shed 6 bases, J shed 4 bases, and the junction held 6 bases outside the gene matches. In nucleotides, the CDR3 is TGTGCCAGCAGCCTTACAGGGGTCGGAAACACCATATATTTT. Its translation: CASSLTGVGNTIYF.

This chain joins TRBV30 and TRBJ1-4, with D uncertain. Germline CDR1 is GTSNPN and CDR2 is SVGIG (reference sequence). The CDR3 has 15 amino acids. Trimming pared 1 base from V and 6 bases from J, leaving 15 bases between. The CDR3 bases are TGTGCCTGGAGTGCCTTGGGAGGGCCAGATGAAAAACTGTTTTTT. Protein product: CAWSALGGPDEKLFF.

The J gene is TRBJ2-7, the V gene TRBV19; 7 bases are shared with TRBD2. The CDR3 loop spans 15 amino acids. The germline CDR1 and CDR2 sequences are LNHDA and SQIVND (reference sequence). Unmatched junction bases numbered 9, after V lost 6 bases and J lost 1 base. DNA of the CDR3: TGTGCCAGTAGCTACCTTGGGGAGGGATCCTACGAGCAGTACTTC. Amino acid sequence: CASSYLGEGSYEQYF.

The CDR3 protein is CASSLLDEQFF. The CDR3 DNA reads as TGTGCCAGCAGCTTGTTAGATGAGCAGTTCTTC. The chain combines TRBV11-2 with TRBJ2-1, with D uncertain. CDR3 length: 11 residues. Per the germline V gene, CDR1 is SGHAT and CDR2 is FQNNGV. The ends were cut back, 3 bases at V and 8 bases at J, with 5 bases in the middle.

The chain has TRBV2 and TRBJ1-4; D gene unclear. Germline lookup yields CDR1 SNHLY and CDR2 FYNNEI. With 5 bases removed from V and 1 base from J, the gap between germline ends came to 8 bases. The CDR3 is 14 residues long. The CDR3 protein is CASSPGRTNEKLFF. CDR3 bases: TGTGCCAGCAGTCCGGGAAGAACTAATGAAAAACTGTTTTTT.